This note documents a single T cell receptor beta chain sequence. Its antigen is undetermined. The data belong to a study of T cell responses to AZD1222 COVID-19 vaccine. Whole-study results and caveats: In a largely white British group with more females than males, clonal diversity was possibly underestimated. Baseline antibody screening turned up just six or seven seropositive AZD1222 recipients. Following two doses of AZD1222, Spike-specific TCR breadth and depth rose. The study found vaccine-associated CD4 TCRs spanning spike, dominant at 160-218 and 743-854.

The table came from immunoSEQ multiplex PCR; TCRdb's copy has only in-frame clones and leaves some out. The table records 150,000 to 200,000 clones, over 90% of them present only once. The CDR3 totals 14 residues. J was trimmed by 2 bases and V by 8 bases; bases with no gene match: 5. CDR1 and CDR2 from the germline V gene are LNHDA and SQIVND (reference sequence). This chain connects TRBV19 to TRBJ1-3, with 8 bases aligning to TRBD1. Sequenced here: peripheral blood, sampled on day 0 of AZD1222 vaccination. The receptor was derived from an adult in good health. CDR3 loop: CASVTGGPGNTIYF. CDR3 DNA: TGTGCCAGTGTTACAGGGGGACCTGGAAACACCATATATTTT.